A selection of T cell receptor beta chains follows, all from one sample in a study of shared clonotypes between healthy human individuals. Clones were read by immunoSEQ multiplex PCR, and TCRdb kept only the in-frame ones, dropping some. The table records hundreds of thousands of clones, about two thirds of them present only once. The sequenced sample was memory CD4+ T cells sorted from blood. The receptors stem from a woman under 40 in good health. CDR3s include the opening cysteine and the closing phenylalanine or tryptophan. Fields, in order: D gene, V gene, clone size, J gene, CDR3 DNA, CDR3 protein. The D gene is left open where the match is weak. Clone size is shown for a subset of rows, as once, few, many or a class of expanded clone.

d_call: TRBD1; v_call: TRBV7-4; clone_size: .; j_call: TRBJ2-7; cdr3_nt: TGTGCCAGCAGCGCTGACAGGGGGCAGGGGGAGCAGTACTTC; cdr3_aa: CASSADRGQGEQYF
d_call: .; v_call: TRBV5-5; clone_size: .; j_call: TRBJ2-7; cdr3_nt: TGTGCCAGCAGCCTCTCTAACGAGCAGTACTTC; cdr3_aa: CASSLSNEQYF
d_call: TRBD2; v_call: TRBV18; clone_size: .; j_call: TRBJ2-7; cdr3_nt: TGTGCCAGCTCCTTCACGGCGGGAGTACGCTTCGAGCAGTACTTC; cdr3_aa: CASSFTAGVRFEQYF
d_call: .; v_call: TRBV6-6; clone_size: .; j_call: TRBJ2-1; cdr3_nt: TGTGCCAGCAGCCCCCTCGGGCCGAGCTCCTACAATGAGCAGTTCTTC; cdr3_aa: CASSPLGPSSYNEQFF
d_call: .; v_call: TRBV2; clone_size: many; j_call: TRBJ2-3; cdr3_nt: TGTGCCAGCAGGGACACCTTTAGCACAGATACGCAGTATTTT; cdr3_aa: CASRDTFSTDTQYF
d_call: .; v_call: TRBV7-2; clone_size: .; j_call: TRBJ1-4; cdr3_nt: TGTGCCAGCAACTACCAACATGAGGGAAAACTGTTTTTT; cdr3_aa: CASNYQHEGKLFF
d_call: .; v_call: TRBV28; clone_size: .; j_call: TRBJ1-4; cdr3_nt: TGTGCCAGCAGTTTTGGGGGAAATAATGAAAAACTGTTTTTT; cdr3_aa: CASSFGGNNEKLFF
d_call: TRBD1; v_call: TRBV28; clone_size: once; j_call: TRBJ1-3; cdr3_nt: TGTGCCAGCAGTTCCGGGACAGGGGGGATCTCTGGAAACACCATATATTTT; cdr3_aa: CASSSGTGGISGNTIYF
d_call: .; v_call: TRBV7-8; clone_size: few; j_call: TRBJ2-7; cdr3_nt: TGTGCCAGCAGCTTAGGCGGCGCGAGCTCCTACGAGCAGTACTTC; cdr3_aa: CASSLGGASSYEQYF
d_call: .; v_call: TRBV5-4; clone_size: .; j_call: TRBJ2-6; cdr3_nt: TGTGCCAGCAGAGAGCCGGGACTTACCTCTGGGGCCAACGTCCTGACTTTC; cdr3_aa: CASREPGLTSGANVLTF
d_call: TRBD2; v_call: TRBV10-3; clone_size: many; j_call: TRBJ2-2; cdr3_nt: TGTGCCAGCGCCTTGGGAGCTAGCGGGAGAGCGAGGGAGCTGTTTTTT; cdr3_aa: CASALGASGRARELFF
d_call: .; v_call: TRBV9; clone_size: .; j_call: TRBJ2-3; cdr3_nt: TGTGCCAGCAGCGACCAGGGACTTAGCACAGATACGCAGTATTTT; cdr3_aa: CASSDQGLSTDTQYF
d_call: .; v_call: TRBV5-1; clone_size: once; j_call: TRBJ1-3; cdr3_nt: TGCGCCAGCAGCTTGGGACCGAGCTCTGGAAACACCATATATTTT; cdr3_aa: CASSLGPSSGNTIYF
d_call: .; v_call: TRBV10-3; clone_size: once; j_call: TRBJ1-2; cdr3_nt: TGTGCCACGGAGGCGACAGCGGCTGCGGGCTATGGCTACACCTTC; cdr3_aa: CATEATAAAGYGYTF
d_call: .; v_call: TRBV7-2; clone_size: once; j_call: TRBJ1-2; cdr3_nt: TGTGCCAGCAGCCCACGGACAAACGGCTACACCTTC; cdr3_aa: CASSPRTNGYTF
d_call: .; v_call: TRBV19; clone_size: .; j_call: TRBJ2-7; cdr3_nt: TGTGCCAGTAGTATAGTGTCCTCCTACGAGCAGTACTTC; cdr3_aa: CASSIVSSYEQYF
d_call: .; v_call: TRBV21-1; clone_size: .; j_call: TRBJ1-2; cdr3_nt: TGTGCCAGCAGCAGGGGGACACATCCTAACTATGGCTACACCTTC; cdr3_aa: CASSRGTHPNYGYTF
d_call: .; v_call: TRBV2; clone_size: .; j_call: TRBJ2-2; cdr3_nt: TGTGCCAGCAGTTTCCGCTCTAGTCTGCACGGGGAGCTGTTTTTT; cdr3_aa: CASSFRSSLHGELFF
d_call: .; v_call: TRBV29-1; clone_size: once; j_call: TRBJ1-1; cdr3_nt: TGCAGCGTGGGGGGGTACAGTTTGAACACTGAAGCTTTCTTT; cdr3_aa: CSVGGYSLNTEAFF
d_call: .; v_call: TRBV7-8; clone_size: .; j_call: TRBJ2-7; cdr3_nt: TGTGCCAGCAGCCGTCCCTCCTACGAGCAGTACTTC; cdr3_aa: CASSRPSYEQYF
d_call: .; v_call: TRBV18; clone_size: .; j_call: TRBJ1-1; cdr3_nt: TGTGCCAGCTCACCAGCCCTGCTTGCCAACACTGAAGCTTTCTTT; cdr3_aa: CASSPALLANTEAFF